These 27 T cell receptor beta chains were sequenced from one sample in a study of blood T cell repertoires in COVID-19. Data came from immunoSEQ multiplex PCR; TCRdb stores just in-frame clones and leaves some out. Of roughly 330,000 clones listed, roughly 88% are singletons. The sequencing sample was made of peripheral blood. These receptors originate from a woman aged 50 to 60 with active or convalescent COVID-19.

The chain has TRBV3-1 (or the pseudogene TRBV3-2) and TRBJ2-5, with 10 positions matching TRBD2. Trimming cost V 2 bases and J 3 bases; bases outside gene matches: 6. This CDR3 is built from 16 residues. Germline assignment: CDR1 LGHDT and CDR2 YNNKEL (reference sequence). The CDR3 loop reads CASSQPRTSGKETQYF. The CDR3 DNA reads as TGTGCCAGCAGCCAACCAAGGACTAGCGGTAAAGAGACCCAGTACTTC.

This rearrangement joins TRBV19 to TRBJ2-2; D might be TRBD1 (6 bases). Trimming cost V 9 bases and J 0 bases, with 14 bases left between them. Looked up from germline, CDR1 is LNHDA and CDR2 is SQIVND (reference sequence). The CDR3 totals 15 residues. In nucleotides, the CDR3 is TGTGCCAGCAAATCCGGGACATCGAACACCGGGGAGCTGTTTTTT. It codes for CASKSGTSNTGELFF.

This chain connects TRBV5-1 to TRBJ1-1; no reliable D call. V dropped 0 bases and J dropped 5 bases, with 11 bases sitting between them. This CDR3 is 14 amino acids long. The germline V gene has CDR1 SGHRS and CDR2 YFSETQ. The CDR3 region has the DNA TGCGCCAGCAGCTTGGCCAGGAGGGATACTGAAGCTTTCTTT. Amino acids: CASSLARRDTEAFF.

J is TRBJ2-5 and V is TRBV2; D is unresolved. The ends were cut back, 7 bases at V and 3 bases at J, with 12 bases in the middle. This CDR3 comprises 13 residues. The germline V gene encodes CDR1 SNHLY and CDR2 FYNNEI. CDR3 region: CASISGREETQYF. In DNA, the CDR3 is TGTGCCAGCATATCGGGTCGGGAAGAGACCCAGTACTTC.

This clone has just one count. The chain carries TRBV2 and TRBJ1-1, with 8 positions matching TRBD1. Germline values: CDR1 SNHLY, CDR2 FYNNEI. The CDR3 extends over 14 amino acids. With 9 bases clipped from V and 4 bases from J, the junction kept 10 bases outside the gene matches. CDR3 DNA sequence: TGTGCCAGTGCATTTCTTGGACAGGGCACTGAAGCTTTCTTT. The encoded protein is CASAFLGQGTEAFF.

This chain connects TRBV5-4 to TRBJ2-7; 9 bases are a match to TRBD2. The germline V gene has CDR1 SGHNT and CDR2 YYREEE (reference sequence). CDR3 length: 17 amino acids. V trimming: 3 bases; J trimming: 4 bases; junction bases outside the gene matches: 14. In nucleotides, the CDR3 is TGTGCCAGCAGCTCTCGATCCTTAGCGGGAGTTAAATACGAGCAGTACTTC. The encoded protein is CASSSRSLAGVKYEQYF.

V and J are TRBV4-3 and TRBJ2-7; 16 nucleotides match TRBD2. CDR1 is LGHNA, CDR2 YSLEER, per germline. There are 19 residues in the CDR3. V gave up 1 base and J gave up 3 bases; unmatched junction bases: 9. DNA for the CDR3: TGCGCCAGCAGCCAAGGGGGACTAGCGGGAGGGGACCATATCTACGAGCAGTACTTC. Amino acid sequence: CASSQGGLAGGDHIYEQYF.

The table lists this clone with a count of one. The chain has TRBV18 and TRBJ2-1, with 12 bases aligning to TRBD2. There are 17 residues in the CDR3. Germline loops: CDR1 KGHSH, CDR2 LQKENI. V was pared by 3 bases and J by 3 bases, with 6 bases of the junction left unmatched. The CDR3 sequence is CASSPVTSGGHYNEQFF. CDR3 bases: TGTGCCAGCTCACCCGTGACTAGCGGGGGCCACTACAATGAGCAGTTCTTC.

The chain links TRBV6-2 or TRBV6-3 to TRBJ2-2, with 14 bases matching TRBD2. The CDR3 covers 18 residues. V was clipped by 4 bases and J by 0 bases; unmatched bases: 4. In germline, CDR1 is MNHEY, CDR2 SVGEGT. CDR3: CASSFRLAGGTNTGELFF. The CDR3 DNA sequence: TGTGCCAGCAGTTTTCGACTAGCGGGAGGGACGAACACCGGGGAGCTGTTTTTT.

This clone was seen only once. J is TRBJ2-5 and V is TRBV10-3, with 14 nucleotides matching TRBD2. The CDR3 spans 18 residues. V dropped 6 bases and J dropped 3; count of bases not matched to a gene: 12. Germline CDR1 reads ENHRY; CDR2 reads SYGVKD. The CDR3 coding sequence is TGTGCCATCAGCACTCCATCTGGGGGACTAGCGGGGGAAGAGACCCAGTACTTC. It codes for CAISTPSGGLAGEETQYF.

The chain joins TRBV29-1 to TRBJ1-4; the D gene is possibly TRBD1 (5 bases). The V and J ends lost 5 bases and 5 bases respectively, with 12 bases between them. The CDR3 loop spans 13 amino acids. Per the germline V gene, CDR1 is SQVTM and CDR2 is ANQGSEA. Here the CDR3 reads CSVKPQGNEKLFF. CDR3 DNA sequence: TGCAGCGTTAAACCTCAGGGAAATGAAAAACTGTTTTTT.

This chain joins TRBV3-1 (or the pseudogene TRBV3-2) and TRBJ2-6, with D perhaps TRBD2 (5 bases). Trimming took 0 bases from V and 1 from J, leaving 7 bases between them. The CDR3 runs 16 residues. Looked up from germline, CDR1 is LGHDT and CDR2 is YNNKEL (reference sequence). The CDR3 region has the DNA TGTGCCAGCAGCCAAGATAGCGCATCTGGGGCCAACGTCCTGACTTTC. It is translated as CASSQDSASGANVLTF.

The chain employs TRBV20-1 and TRBJ1-2, with D tentatively TRBD1 (6 bases). CDR1 DFQATT and CDR2 SNEGSKA come from the germline V gene (reference sequence). The length of the CDR3 is 11 residues. Trimming pared 4 bases from V and 8 bases from J, leaving 11 bases between. The CDR3 sequence is CSATGTWGYTF. CDR3 DNA sequence: TGCAGTGCTACCGGGACATGGGGCTACACCTTC.

The rearrangement uses TRBV4-2 and TRBJ2-7, with 11 bases that match TRBD2. Germline trimming cut 1 base from V and 5 bases from J; bases unmatched to any gene: 7. The CDR3 covers 16 residues. Germline V gene sequence: CDR1 LGHNA, CDR2 YNFKEQ. CDR3 sequence reads: CASSQGTTSGSDEQYF. As DNA, the CDR3 is TGTGCCAGCAGCCAAGGCACCACTAGCGGGAGCGACGAGCAGTACTTC.

This CDR3 reads CASMEGNSYEQYF. CDR3 nucleotides: TGTGCCAGCATGGAGGGAAACTCCTACGAGCAGTACTTC. The chain combines TRBV27 with TRBJ2-7; the D gene is possibly TRBD2 (6 bases). Germline loops: CDR1 MNHEY, CDR2 SMNVEV (reference sequence). V lost 7 bases and J 0 bases, leaving 10 bases between the germline ends. The CDR3 contains 13 residues.

This chain links TRBV3-1 (or the pseudogene TRBV3-2) with TRBJ1-1; D gene unclear. The germline gives CDR1 LGHDT, CDR2 YNNKEL (reference sequence). V gave up 0 bases and J gave up 1 base, with 9 bases separating them. The CDR3 is 15 amino acids. The CDR3 nucleotides read TGTGCCAGCAGCCAAGATCCGCGCGAGAACACTGAAGCTTTCTTT. Residues: CASSQDPRENTEAFF.

The V call is TRBV19, the J call TRBJ2-5, with 10 bases aligning to TRBD1. The J segment lost 2 bases and the V segment lost 3 bases, leaving 3 bases of the junction unmatched. The CDR3 sequence is 15 residues long. Germline V gene sequence: CDR1 LNHDA, CDR2 SQIVND (reference sequence). The DNA for the CDR3 is TGTGCCAGTAGTATCCTGGACAGGGGGCAAGAGACCCAGTACTTC. Translated, it gives CASSILDRGQETQYF.

This clone was observed a few times. V gene TRBV19 combines with J gene TRBJ2-1, with no clear D. V lost 6 bases and J 6 bases, leaving 12 bases between the germline ends. CDR3 length: 13 amino acids. CDR1 and CDR2 from the germline V gene are LNHDA and SQIVND (reference sequence). CDR3 sequence: CASSRLNLNEQFF. The CDR3 DNA sequence: TGTGCCAGTAGCCGACTTAACCTCAATGAGCAGTTCTTC.

The J gene is TRBJ1-3, the V gene TRBV6-5; 7 bases are shared with TRBD1. With V trimmed by 8 bases and J by 3 bases, 7 bases remained unmatched. The V gene's germline CDR1 is MNHEY and CDR2 SVGAGI. This CDR3 comprises 14 residues. CDR3 in amino acids: CASGAGGLGNTIYF. CDR3 coding DNA: TGTGCCAGCGGAGCAGGGGGTCTTGGAAACACCATATATTTT.

CDR3 sequence: CSVGQVTGANVLTF. CDR3 in DNA: TGCAGCGTTGGACAGGTTACAGGGGCCAACGTCCTGACTTTC. The chain combines TRBV29-1 with TRBJ2-6; TRBD1 is a possible D gene (6 bases). This CDR3 contains 14 residues. The V end was cut by 4 bases, the J end by 4 bases, with 11 bases between. CDR1 and CDR2 (germline): SQVTM, ANQGSEA.

The chain recombines TRBV4-1 with TRBJ2-7; 10 nucleotides agree with TRBD1. Germline V CDR1 and CDR2: MGHRA, YSYEKL. Trimming took 0 bases from V and 3 from J; bases not matched to a gene: 8. The CDR3 contains 17 residues. CDR3 coding DNA: TGCGCCAGCAGCCAAGAAATATCGGGACAGGGGTTCTACGAGCAGTACTTC. It is translated as CASSQEISGQGFYEQYF.

The V gene is TRBV6-5, the J gene TRBJ2-7; 9 nucleotides align to TRBD2. Germline values: CDR1 MNHEY, CDR2 SVGAGI. V dropped 2 bases and J dropped 1; count of bases not matched to a gene: 6. There are 16 residues in the CDR3. The CDR3 DNA follows: TGTGCCAGCAGTTACCTTAGCGGGAGAGTATCCTACGAGCAGTACTTC. As protein: CASSYLSGRVSYEQYF.

The chain uses TRBV19 and TRBJ1-2; D perhaps matches TRBD1 (6 bases). Per the germline V gene, CDR1 is LNHDA and CDR2 is SQIVND (reference sequence). CDR3 length: 12 residues. V was trimmed by 7 bases and J by 8 bases, leaving 14 bases between them. CDR3 coding DNA: TGTGCCAGTACGACAGGAGTATGGGGCTACACCTTC. This sequence encodes CASTTGVWGYTF.

The genes are TRBV28 and TRBJ1-1, with TRBD1 matching over 7 bases. Germline V gene sequence: CDR1 MDHEN, CDR2 SYDVKM. V lost 7 bases to trimming and J lost 6 bases; unmatched junction nucleotides: 14. The CDR3 loop spans 15 amino acids. The CDR3 DNA reads TGTGCCAGCACTTTCCAAAGGTCGGGGACAGCTGAAGCTTTCTTT. Translated, it gives CASTFQRSGTAEAFF.

The chain employs TRBV6-2 or TRBV6-3 and TRBJ2-7, with unresolved D. V was shortened by 4 bases and J by 2 bases, with 6 bases between the two germline ends. Germline V gives CDR1 MNHEY, CDR2 SVGEGT. The CDR3 consists of 12 residues. CDR3: CASSLGAYEQYF. Written as DNA, the CDR3 is TGTGCCAGCAGTTTGGGCGCCTACGAGCAGTACTTC.

The genes are TRBV7-9 and TRBJ1-1; D gene unclear. Trimming pared 7 bases from V and 6 bases from J, leaving 9 bases between. The germline CDR1 and CDR2 sequences are SEHNR and FQNEAQ (reference sequence). The CDR3 contains 11 residues. CDR3 protein: CASTNSAEAFF. In DNA, the CDR3 is TGTGCCAGCACAAATAGTGCTGAAGCTTTCTTT.

The chain combines TRBV19 with TRBJ1-1; 8 positions agree with TRBD1. This CDR3 comprises 15 residues. Per the germline V gene, CDR1 is LNHDA and CDR2 is SQIVND (reference sequence). Germline trimming cut 1 base from V and 4 bases from J; bases unmatched to any gene: 5. The CDR3 loop reads CASSIVGRGPTEAFF. The CDR3 nucleotides read TGTGCCAGTAGTATAGTCGGCAGGGGGCCCACTGAAGCTTTCTTT. The whole variable domain, filled in from reference TRBV19 and TRBJ1-1, reads DGGITQSPKYLFRKEGQNVTLSCEQNLNHDAMYWYRQDPGQGLRLIYYSQIVNDFQKGDIAEGYSVSREKKESFPLTVTSAQKNPTAFYLCASSIVGRGPTEAFFGQGTRLTVV.